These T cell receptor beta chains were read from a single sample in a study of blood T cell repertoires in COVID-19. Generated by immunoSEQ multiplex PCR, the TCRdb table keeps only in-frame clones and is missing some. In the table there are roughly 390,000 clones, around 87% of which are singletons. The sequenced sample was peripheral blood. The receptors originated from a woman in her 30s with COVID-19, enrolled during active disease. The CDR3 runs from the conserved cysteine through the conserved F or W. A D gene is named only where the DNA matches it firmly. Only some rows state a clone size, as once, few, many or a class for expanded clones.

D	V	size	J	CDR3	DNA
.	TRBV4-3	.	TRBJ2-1	CASSQEAQQFEQFF	TGCGCCAGCAGCCAAGAGGCCCAACAGTTTGAGCAGTTCTTC
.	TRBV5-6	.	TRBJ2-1	CASSLGQSYNEQFF	TGTGCCAGCAGCTTGGGACAGTCATACAATGAGCAGTTCTTC
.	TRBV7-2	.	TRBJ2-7	CASSLQGGYEQYF	TGTGCCAGCAGCTTACAGGGCGGCTACGAGCAGTACTTC
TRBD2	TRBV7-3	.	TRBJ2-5	CASSLWASGSRETQYF	TGTGCCAGCAGCTTATGGGCTAGCGGATCCCGAGAGACCCAGTACTTC
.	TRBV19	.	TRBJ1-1	CASTRGNTEAFF	TGTGCCAGTACCAGGGGGAACACTGAAGCTTTCTTT
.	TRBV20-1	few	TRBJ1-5	CSARAGAGRSQPQHF	TGCAGTGCTCGTGCCGGGGCGGGGCGAAGTCAGCCCCAGCATTTT
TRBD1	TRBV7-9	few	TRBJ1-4	CASSVGQGPDEKLFF	TGTGCCAGCAGCGTTGGACAGGGCCCAGATGAAAAACTGTTTTTT
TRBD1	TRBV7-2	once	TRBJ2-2	CASSLRGQGAGELFF	TGTGCCAGCAGCTTAAGGGGACAGGGGGCCGGGGAGCTGTTTTTT
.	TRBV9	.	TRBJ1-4	CASSVLQTNEKLFF	TGTGCCAGCAGCGTGCTACAGACGAATGAAAAACTGTTTTTT
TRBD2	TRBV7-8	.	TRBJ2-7	CASSAGLAGSYEQYF	TGTGCCAGCAGCGCGGGACTAGCGGGGTCCTACGAGCAGTACTTC
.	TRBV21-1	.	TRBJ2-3	CASSKAGGEKTDTQYF	TGTGCCAGCAGCAAAGCAGGGGGCGAAAAGACAGATACGCAGTATTTT
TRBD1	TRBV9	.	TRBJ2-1	CASNRQGSSYNEQFF	TGTGCCAGCAACAGACAGGGATCCTCCTACAATGAGCAGTTCTTC
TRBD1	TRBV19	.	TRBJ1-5	CASSISGDRAHF	TGTGCCAGTAGTATCTCCGGGGACAGGGCCCATTTT
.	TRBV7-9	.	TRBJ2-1	CASSLVGQYNEQFF	TGTGCCAGCAGCTTAGTAGGACAGTACAATGAGCAGTTCTTC
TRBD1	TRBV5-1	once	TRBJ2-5	CASSSTGGMGETQYF	TGCGCCAGCAGCTCGACAGGGGGTATGGGAGAGACCCAGTACTTC
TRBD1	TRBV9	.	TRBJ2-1	CASSVAPGGTYNEQFF	TGTGCCAGCAGCGTAGCTCCAGGGGGCACCTACAATGAGCAGTTCTTC
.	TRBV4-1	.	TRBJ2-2	CASSIPGPPVGTGELFF	TGCGCCAGCAGCATACCGGGTCCTCCGGTAGGCACCGGGGAGCTGTTTTTT
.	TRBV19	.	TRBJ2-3	CASKGGPYTDTQYF	TGTGCCAGTAAGGGGGGGCCTTACACAGATACGCAGTATTTT
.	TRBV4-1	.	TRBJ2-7	CASSQDPGVEQYF	TGCGCCAGCAGCCAAGATCCCGGGGTCGAGCAGTACTTC
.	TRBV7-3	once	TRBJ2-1	CASSLTGGRHLNNEQFF	TGTGCCAGCAGCTTAACGGGAGGCCGTCACCTCAACAATGAGCAGTTCTTC
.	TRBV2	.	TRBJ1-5	CASSGQVNQPQHF	TGTGCCAGCAGTGGACAGGTTAATCAGCCCCAGCATTTT
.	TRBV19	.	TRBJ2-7	CASSTHRDYEQYF	TGTGCCAGTAGCACCCACAGGGACTACGAGCAGTACTTC
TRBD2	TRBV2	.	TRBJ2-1	CASRRTSGGNEQFF	TGTGCCAGCAGAAGGACTAGCGGGGGGAATGAGCAGTTCTTC
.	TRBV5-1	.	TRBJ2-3	CASSLHDSTKDTQYF	TGCGCCAGCAGCCTCCACGACAGCACAAAAGATACGCAGTATTTT
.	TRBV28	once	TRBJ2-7	CASSPFGLAENEQYF	TGTGCCAGCAGTCCCTTTGGACTGGCTGAGAACGAGCAGTACTTC
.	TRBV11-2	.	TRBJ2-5	CASSATGTVQTQYF	TGTGCCAGCAGCGCCACCGGGACTGTACAGACCCAGTACTTC
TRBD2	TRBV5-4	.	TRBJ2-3	CASSWSGRGTDTQYF	TGTGCCAGCAGCTGGAGCGGGAGGGGCACAGATACGCAGTATTTT
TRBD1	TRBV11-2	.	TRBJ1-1	CASSAAGGASTEAFF	TGTGCCAGCAGCGCGGCAGGGGGCGCGAGCACTGAAGCTTTCTTT
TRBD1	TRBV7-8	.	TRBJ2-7	CASSLAGGGTGAFEQYF	TGTGCCAGCAGCTTAGCGGGGGGTGGGACAGGAGCTTTCGAGCAGTACTTC
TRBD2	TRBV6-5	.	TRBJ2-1	CASGSGTSGSNEQFF	TGTGCCAGCGGATCCGGGACTAGCGGGAGCAATGAGCAGTTCTTC
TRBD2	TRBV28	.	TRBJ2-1	CASSSSRGGGRSEQFF	TGTGCCAGCAGTTCCTCACGGGGGGGTGGGAGAAGTGAGCAGTTCTTC
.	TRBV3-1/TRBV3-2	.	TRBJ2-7	CASSQDPARSSYEQYF	TGTGCCAGCAGCCAAGACCCAGCGAGAAGCTCCTACGAGCAGTACTTC
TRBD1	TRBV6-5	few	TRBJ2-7	CASGVGQGDYEQYF	TGTGCCAGCGGAGTGGGACAGGGGGACTACGAGCAGTACTTC
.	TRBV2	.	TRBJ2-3	CASSEEGAVDTQYF	TGTGCCAGCAGTGAAGAGGGAGCAGTAGATACGCAGTATTTT
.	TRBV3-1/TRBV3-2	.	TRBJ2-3	CASSQVGGSTDTQYF	TGTGCCAGCAGCCAAGTTGGTGGCAGCACAGATACGCAGTATTTT
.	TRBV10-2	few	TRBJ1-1	CASRDSSTEAFF	TGCGCCAGCCGGGACTCCAGCACTGAAGCTTTCTTT
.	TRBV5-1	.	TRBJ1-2	CASSLEGSGSDGYTF	TGCGCCAGCAGCTTGGAGGGGTCAGGGTCGGATGGCTACACCTTC
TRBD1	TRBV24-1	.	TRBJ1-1	CATSESGQLNTEAFF	TGTGCCACCAGTGAATCGGGACAGCTGAACACTGAAGCTTTCTTT
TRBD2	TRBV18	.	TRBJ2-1	CASSLTSGSLGNEQFF	TGTGCCAGCTCACTGACTAGCGGGAGTTTGGGTAATGAGCAGTTCTTC
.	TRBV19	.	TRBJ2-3	CASSSGEGTDTQYF	TGTGCCAGTAGTAGTGGTGAGGGCACAGATACGCAGTATTTT
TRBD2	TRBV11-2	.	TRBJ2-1	CASTILAGVPYNEQFF	TGTGCCAGCACCATACTAGCGGGAGTCCCCTACAATGAGCAGTTCTTC
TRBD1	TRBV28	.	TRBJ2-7	CASRRSGAGGDEQYF	TGTGCCAGCAGGCGATCTGGTGCAGGGGGCGACGAGCAGTACTTC
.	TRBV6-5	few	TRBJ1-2	CASSWNRYNYGYTF	TGTGCCAGCAGTTGGAACAGATATAACTATGGCTACACCTTC
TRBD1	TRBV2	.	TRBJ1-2	CASRGTGVTGYTF	TGTGCCAGCAGAGGGACAGGGGTTACTGGCTACACCTTC
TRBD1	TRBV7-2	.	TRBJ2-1	CASSARTGREQFF	TGTGCCAGCAGCGCGCGGACAGGTCGAGAGCAGTTCTTC